This T cell receptor (beta chain) originates from a study of CD8 T cells in Susac syndrome. High-throughput TCR beta sequencing covered peripheral CD8+ and CD4+ T cells. As concerns this clonotype: Its antigen is still unknown.

Trimming shortened V by 5 bases and J by 2 bases, and 10 bases separated the two germline ends. CDR3 length: 14 residues. Per germline, CDR1 SEHNR and CDR2 FQNEAQ (reference sequence). The RNA, 0.5 to 1 ug, was put through reverse transcription using random hexamers. Amplification of TCR beta CDR3 by immunoSEQ multiplex PCR spanned 54 Vbeta and 13 Jbeta. MiXCR, applied by TCRdb to the immunoSEQ multiplex PCR reads, yields one record per CDR3 protein. The sample has roughly 150,000 distinct CDR3 sequences; just under 95% are singletons. Whole-study results and caveats: As the study acknowledged, the number of individuals who were part of its TCR sequencing and HLA analysis was relatively small.

The J gene is TRBJ2-1, the V gene TRBV7-9; D gene uncertain. This clonotype originated in a human donor with multiple sclerosis. Sequencing input: CD8+ T cells from PBMCs. The DNA for the CDR3 is TGTGCCAGCAGCACCGGACGGGCCTACAATGAGCAGTTCTTC. Translated, it gives CASSTGRAYNEQFF.